This TCR beta chain appears in the sequencing data of a study of tumor and adjacent non-tumor tissue in lung cancer. Across the study: On average, productive TCRbeta reads reached a few million per sample. Study conclusions and caveats: Top 100 clones took a larger repertoire share in normal lung.

As concerns this clonotype: Its antigen remains unknown. The conserved phenylalanine or tryptophan normally closing the CDR3 is absent here, so this likely arose from a read error.

The library came from three nested PCR rounds adapted from ARM-PCR protocols. TCRdb analysed the multiplex PCR reads with MiXCR anew, one entry per CDR3 protein. The sample includes under 95,000 distinct CDR3 sequences, approximately 57% of them seen just once. The template was RNA from unsorted bulk tissue. What was sequenced was lung tumor tissue. The receptor was derived from a man in his 70s with non-small cell lung cancer.

CDR3 region: CAIRETGVNTEAFL. The CDR3 bases are TGTGCCATCAGAGAGACAGGGGTGAACACTGAAGCTTTCCTT. The chain carries TRBV10-3 and TRBJ1-1, with TRBD1 identical over 8 bases. V lost 6 bases and J lost 0; bases outside the gene matches: 3. There are 14 residues in the CDR3. Germline V gene lookup returns CDR1 ENHRY and CDR2 SYGVKD.